The 5 T cell receptor beta chains reported below all come from one sample, sequenced in a study of PD-1 blockade in classical Hodgkin lymphoma. The protocol was immunoSEQ multiplex PCR, while the TCRdb copy is restricted to in-frame clones and leaves out a portion. This sample has tens of thousands of clones, with roughly 87% found just once. Noted time point: cycle 4 day 1 (C4D1), after less than 7 weeks of nivolumab. Every patient was affected by relapse after autologous stem cell transplantation, while exposure to brentuximab vedotin was not uniform. The input for sequencing was peripheral blood mononuclear cells (PBMCs), taken before the fourth cycle of nivolumab. These receptors all come from a human donor with classical Hodgkin lymphoma.

The chain couples TRBV30 to TRBJ2-3; 7 nucleotides agree with TRBD2. CDR1 is GTSNPN and CDR2 is SVGIG in the germline V gene (reference sequence). Trimming removed 8 bases from V and 1 base from J; junction bases left unmatched: 15. CDR3 length equals 16 residues. CDR3 in DNA: TGTGCCGGGAATCCTGGGGGGGATCAAGGCACAGATACGCAGTATTTT. Its translation: CAGNPGGDQGTDTQYF.

V usage is TRBV11-3 and J usage is TRBJ2-2, with D maybe TRBD1 (5 bases). The CDR3 runs to 15 residues. Germline V gene data show CDR1 as SGHNT and CDR2 as YENEEA. Trimming removed 5 bases from V and 4 bases from J, with 14 bases in between. The CDR3 DNA follows: TGTGCCAGCAGCCCCATGGCAGGGTCCACCGGGGAGCTGTTTTTT. This encodes CASSPMAGSTGELFF. Combining the CDR3 with reference TRBV11-3 and TRBJ2-2 gives the whole variable domain EAGVVQSPRYKIIEKKQPVAFWCNPISGHNTLYWYLQNLGQGPELLIRYENEEAVDDSQLPKDRFSAERLKGVDSTLKIQPAELGDSAVYLCASSPMAGSTGELFFGEGSRLTVL.

The chain combines TRBV4-1 with TRBJ2-3; tentatively, D is TRBD2 (6 bases). Per the germline V gene, CDR1 is MGHRA and CDR2 is YSYEKL. Trimming left V 0 bases short and J 5 bases short, with 15 bases between. CDR3 length equals 16 residues. CDR3 bases: TGCGCCAGCAGCCAAGAGGGGTTAGCGGCCCTAGATACGCAGTATTTT. Protein product: CASSQEGLAALDTQYF.

V gene TRBV7-8 combines with J gene TRBJ1-3, with D unclear. Trimming took 1 base from V and 5 from J, leaving 3 bases between them. There are 12 residues in the CDR3. The germline gives CDR1 SGHVS, CDR2 FQNEAQ. CDR3 DNA sequence: TGTGCCAGCAGCTTAGAGCGAAACACCATATATTTT. It yields the protein CASSLERNTIYF.

The chain uses TRBV28 and TRBJ2-1, with 7 bases fitting TRBD1. The CDR3 is 13 amino acids. CDR1 MDHEN and CDR2 SYDVKM come from the germline V gene. V trimming: 5 bases; J trimming: 7 bases; junction bases outside the gene matches: 5. DNA of the CDR3: TGTGCCAGCAGTCACACAGGGGTGAATGAGCAGTTCTTC. It yields the protein CASSHTGVNEQFF.